This entry features one TCR beta chain sequence. Its antigen is not yet known. Base qualities were left out, and no much larger clone turns up one base away. The method behind the library was 5' RACE. For sequencing, an Illumina HiSeq 2500 was employed. A second PCR of about 6 to 11 cycles was run with a J-beta primer mix and a sample-barcoded 5' primer. Each TCR beta cDNA molecule received a unique molecular identifier from a template-switch 5' adaptor carrying 12 random nucleotides. Each sample yielded at least 2.5 million CDR3-containing paired-end reads. First-strand cDNA synthesis was performed from all RNA using the Mint cDNA synthesis kit, with priming by a TRBC-specific oligonucleotide. Following uracil-DNA glycosylase treatment, all cDNA underwent a first 18-cycle PCR with the universal primers M1SS and BC2_uni_R. The study's own analysis went as follows. Each sample was normalized by randomly selecting 1 million high-quality reads, each carrying a distinct molecular identifier. Reads sharing molecular identifiers were discarded rather than binned into consensus sequences. CDR3 identification, clonotype clustering and error correction used MiTCR with a Q25 quality threshold and the strictest error-elimination algorithm. A nonparametric unseen species model with Euler transformation was used to estimate a lower bound on total TCR beta diversity. The public sequencing data were trimmed at Q25 with fastp and processed into clonotypes with MiXCR by TCRdb, which kept only in-frame beta chains. Rows are combined by CDR3 protein, so each entry shows the most common genes and DNA. TCRdb, rather than the study authors, made the V and J calls. The sample table shows about 640,000 distinct CDR3 sequences, and around 54% are seen once. Clones ranked in the top ten supply over 35% of the sample.

The donors were roughly 40 Caucasian individuals from Russia, aged roughly 6 to 100 years, who were systemically healthy. Roughly 11 milliliters of peripheral blood were drawn from each donor into EDTA-treated Vacutainer tubes. PBMCs were isolated by Ficoll-Paque density-gradient centrifugation, with at least 6.5 million obtained per sample. Total RNA, at least 6 micrograms per sample, was extracted from PBMCs with Trizol reagent. The percentages of naive CD45RAhigh/CD27high T cells were determined by flow cytometry on a PBMC aliquot from every donor. CDR1 is given as KGHDR and CDR2 as SFDVKD, both from the germline V gene. V is reduced by 7 bases and J by 1 base, leaving a spacing of 9 bases between them. The CDR3 holds 13 amino acids from the cysteine to the phenylalanine. Only the CDR3 portion is preserved as DNA: 39 bases, with reading frame beginning at the first base. These data are taken from a study of blood T cells in healthy people across ages (dated by TCRdb to between 2015 and 2017). Notes on the research overall: In model experiments, template switching captured roughly one uniquely barcoded TCR beta cDNA molecule for every two T cells. To avoid experimental bias, donors of different ages were spread randomly across the sequencing lanes. The donors were split into four age groups: young (average around 15 years), middle-aged (nearly 40), aged (approximately 59) and long-lived (approximately 80). For two donors (one aged 18 to 29 and one aged 80 or older), the study analyzed two additional independent replicas of 1 million unique cDNA reads from the same blood draw. To track age-related changes in TCR beta repertoire diversity, the study relied on deep sequencing normalized with unique cDNA molecular identifiers. Overall study outcomes, separate from this receptor: Donor CMV infection status was unknown, potentially confounding age-related changes in expanded clonotypes. Observed TCR beta diversity correlated strongly with the percentage of naive T cells measured by flow cytometry. Conclusive comparison of naive and antigen-experienced compartments was prevented by the profiling of bulk unsorted PBMCs. The long-lived group showed more naive CD4+ T cells, fewer expanded clones and increased TCR diversity than the aged group, suggesting age selection. Observed TCR beta diversity per million T cells fell roughly linearly with age, and a significant reduction was already apparent by age about 38. Estimates of total diversity based on one million sequenced T cells were regarded as lower bounds and as underestimates.

Sequencing used blood. This TCR was sampled from a man aged 55 to 70 in good health. This chain is built from TRBV24-1 and TRBJ1-1, with no reliable assignment of the D segment. The DNA sequence is as follows: TGTGCCACCAGGGAAGCCGGGAACACTGAAGCTTTCTTT. Translated, it gives CATREAGNTEAFF.